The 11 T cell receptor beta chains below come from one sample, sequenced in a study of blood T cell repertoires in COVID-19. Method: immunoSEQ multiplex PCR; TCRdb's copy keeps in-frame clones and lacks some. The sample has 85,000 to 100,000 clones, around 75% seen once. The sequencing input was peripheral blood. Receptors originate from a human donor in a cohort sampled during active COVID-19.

The CDR3 coding sequence is TGCGCCAGCAGCCCTACTAGCGGGAGAAAAAATGAGCAGTTCTTC. It codes for CASSPTSGRKNEQFF. The chain links TRBV5-1 to TRBJ2-1; TRBD2 matches 11 bases. Per germline, CDR1 SGHRS and CDR2 YFSETQ. CDR3 length equals 15 residues. Trimming at V came to 4 bases and at J to 7 bases, leaving 7 bases not matched to a gene.

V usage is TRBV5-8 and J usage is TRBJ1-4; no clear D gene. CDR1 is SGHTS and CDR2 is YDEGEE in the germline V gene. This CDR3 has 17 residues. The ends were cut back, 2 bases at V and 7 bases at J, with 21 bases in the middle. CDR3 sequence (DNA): TGTGCCAGCAGCTTTGGTCCCTCAGGCGGGCGATCTGAAAAACTGTTTTTT. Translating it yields CASSFGPSGGRSEKLFF.

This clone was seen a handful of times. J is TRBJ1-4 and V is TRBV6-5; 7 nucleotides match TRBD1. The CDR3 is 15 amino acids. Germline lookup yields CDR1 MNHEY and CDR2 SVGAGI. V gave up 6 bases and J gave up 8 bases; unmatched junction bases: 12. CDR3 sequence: CASRTSTGDGEKLFF. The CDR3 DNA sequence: TGTGCCAGCAGAACCTCAACAGGGGATGGGGAAAAACTGTTTTTT.

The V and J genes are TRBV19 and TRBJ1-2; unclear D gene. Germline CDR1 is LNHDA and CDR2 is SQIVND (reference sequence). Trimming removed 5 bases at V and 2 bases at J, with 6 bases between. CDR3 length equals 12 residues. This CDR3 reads CASSDKNYGYTF. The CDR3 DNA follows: TGTGCCAGTAGTGACAAAAACTATGGCTACACCTTC. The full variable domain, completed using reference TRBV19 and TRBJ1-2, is DGGITQSPKYLFRKEGQNVTLSCEQNLNHDAMYWYRQDPGQGLRLIYYSQIVNDFQKGDIAEGYSVSREKKESFPLTVTSAQKNPTAFYLCASSDKNYGYTFGSGTRLTVV.

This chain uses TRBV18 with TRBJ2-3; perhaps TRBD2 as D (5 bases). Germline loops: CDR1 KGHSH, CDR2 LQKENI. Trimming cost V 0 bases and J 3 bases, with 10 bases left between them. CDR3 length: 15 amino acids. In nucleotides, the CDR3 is TGTGCCAGCTCACCACCGGGAGCCTGGACAGATACGCAGTATTTT. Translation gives CASSPPGAWTDTQYF.

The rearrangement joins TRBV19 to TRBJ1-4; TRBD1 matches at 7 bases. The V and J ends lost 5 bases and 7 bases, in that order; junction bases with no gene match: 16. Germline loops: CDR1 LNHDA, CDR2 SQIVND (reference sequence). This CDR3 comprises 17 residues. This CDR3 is CASSLYLRDRNLEKLFF. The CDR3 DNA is TGTGCCAGTAGTCTCTACCTCCGGGACAGAAACCTTGAAAAACTGTTTTTT.

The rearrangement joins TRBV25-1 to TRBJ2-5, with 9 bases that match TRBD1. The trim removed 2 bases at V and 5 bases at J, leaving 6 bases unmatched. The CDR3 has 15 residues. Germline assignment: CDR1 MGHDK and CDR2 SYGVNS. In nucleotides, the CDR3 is TGTGCCAGCAGTGAACCGGGGGACAGGGAGGAGACCCAGTACTTC. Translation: CASSEPGDREETQYF.

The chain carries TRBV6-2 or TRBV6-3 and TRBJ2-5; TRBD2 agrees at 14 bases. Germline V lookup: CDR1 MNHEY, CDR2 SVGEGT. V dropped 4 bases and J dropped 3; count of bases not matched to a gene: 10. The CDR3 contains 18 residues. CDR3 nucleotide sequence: TGTGCCAGCAGTTCGGGACTAGCGGGAGAATTCTGGGAAGAGACCCAGTACTTC. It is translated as CASSSGLAGEFWEETQYF.

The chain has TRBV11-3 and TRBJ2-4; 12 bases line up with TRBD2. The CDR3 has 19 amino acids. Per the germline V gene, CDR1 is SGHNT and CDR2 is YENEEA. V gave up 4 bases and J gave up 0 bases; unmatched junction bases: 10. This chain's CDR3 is CASSSPRGTSGLAKNIQYF. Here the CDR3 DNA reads TGTGCCAGCAGCTCCCCCAGGGGGACTAGCGGGCTAGCCAAAAACATTCAGTACTTC.

CDR3 DNA: TGTGCCAGCAGCCTAGCCGGGGGTGGAAGGACCCAGTACTTC. The encoded protein is CASSLAGGGRTQYF. This rearrangement joins TRBV13 to TRBJ2-5, with D perhaps matching TRBD2 (6 bases). The CDR3 contains 14 residues. The germline gives CDR1 PRHDT, CDR2 FYEKMQ (reference sequence). Trimming took 5 bases from V and 7 from J, leaving 17 bases between them.

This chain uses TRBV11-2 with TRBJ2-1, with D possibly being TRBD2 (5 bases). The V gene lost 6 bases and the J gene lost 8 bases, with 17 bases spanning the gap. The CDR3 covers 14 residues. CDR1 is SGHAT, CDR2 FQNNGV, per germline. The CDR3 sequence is CASSYQLPGYEQFF. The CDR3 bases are TGTGCCAGCAGTTATCAGCTACCGGGGTATGAGCAGTTCTTC.